This record concerns one T cell receptor (beta chain) sequence. These data originate in a study of blood T cell repertoires in COVID-19. About the research overall: Both acute and convalescent COVID-19 samples were obtained from the United States, Italy and Spain. From T cells, B-cell-depleted T cells, or PBMCs came the material, which was cDNA or gDNA.

Each participant's cohort was designated according to participant-reported clinical history. In the authors' workflow: Estimates of nucleated cell counts were drawn from the amplification of reference gene primers. The table came from immunoSEQ multiplex PCR; TCRdb's copy has only in-frame clones and leaves some out. That table gives V, J and clone size, and the DNA gave D and trimming. The data hold 200,000 to 250,000 clones, with approximately 80% observed a single time. The CDR3 sequence is 16 residues long. The trim removed 3 bases at V and 4 bases at J, leaving 10 bases unmatched. CDR1 and CDR2 (germline): SGDLS, YYNGEE.

This clonotype was obtained from a woman aged 55-69 years who had recovered from COVID-19. Material: PBMCs or T cells enriched from blood (not recorded which). This chain uses TRBV9 with TRBJ2-1, with 7 bases lining up with TRBD1. CDR3 DNA sequence: TGTGCCAGCAGCGCACACGGACAGGACCAATACAATGAGCAGTTCTTC. Amino acid sequence: CASSAHGQDQYNEQFF.